This paragraph reports one TCR beta chain. The authors' processing: Nucleated cell counts were estimated from reference gene primer amplification. TCRdb keeps only in-frame clones here, not all; method: immunoSEQ multiplex PCR. V and J calls and clone size come straight from that table; D and trimming were deduced from the DNA. The sample contains some 80,000 clones, under 85% of which appear only once. The CDR3 extends over 11 amino acids. Germline lookup yields CDR1 SEHNR and CDR2 FQNEAQ (reference sequence). V was clipped by 4 bases and J by 2 bases, with 3 bases between them. These data come from a study of blood T cell repertoires in COVID-19. Study-level background: The analysed material was cDNA or gDNA that came from T cells, B-cell-depleted T cells, or PBMCs.

This receptor was obtained from a human donor in a cohort sampled during active COVID-19. Sequencing was carried out using peripheral blood. The genes are TRBV7-9 and TRBJ2-7, with no clear D. The CDR3 DNA follows: TGTGCCAGCAGCTCCGCCTACGAGCAGTACTTC. Encoded protein: CASSSAYEQYF.